This is a list of T cell receptor beta chains from one sample in a study of blood T cell repertoires in COVID-19. The protocol was immunoSEQ multiplex PCR, while the TCRdb copy is restricted to in-frame clones and leaves out a portion. The sample lists approximately 350,000 clones; around 90% were seen once. Sequenced sample: peripheral blood. The receptors here all came from a woman in her twenties or thirties with COVID-19, enrolled during active disease. Each CDR3 is given with its conserved first and last residue. The order of the fields is CDR3 protein, clone size, J gene, V gene. Not every row has a clone size; where given, it reads once, few, many or a size class.

CDR3: CASSVGTRGDNEQFF
size: few
J: TRBJ2-1
V: TRBV9

CDR3: CASTEGGQGSYEQFF
size: NA
J: TRBJ2-1
V: TRBV2

CDR3: CASSYSASDSNEQFF
size: once
J: TRBJ2-1
V: TRBV6-2/TRBV6-3

CDR3: CASSTVRRAEAFF
size: NA
J: TRBJ1-1
V: TRBV5-6

CDR3: CASSWTGEIEGAFF
size: NA
J: TRBJ1-1
V: TRBV6-6

CDR3: CALSGSSGNTIYF
size: NA
J: TRBJ1-3
V: TRBV12-3/TRBV12-4

CDR3: CASSPEPPGNTGELFF
size: NA
J: TRBJ2-2
V: TRBV5-4

CDR3: CASRTSAGGETQYF
size: NA
J: TRBJ2-5
V: TRBV4-1

CDR3: CASSLLAGSTDTQYF
size: once
J: TRBJ2-3
V: TRBV7-8

CDR3: CAWSGGRASDTQYF
size: few
J: TRBJ2-3
V: TRBV30

CDR3: CASSLSVTGLNYGYTF
size: once
J: TRBJ1-2
V: TRBV5-7

CDR3: CSVGGEGGYEQYF
size: NA
J: TRBJ2-7
V: TRBV29-1

CDR3: CATSVPPGQGLADTQYF
size: NA
J: TRBJ2-3
V: TRBV24-1

CDR3: CASSTGTSGVNEQFF
size: NA
J: TRBJ2-1
V: TRBV6-5

CDR3: CASSLSGQIEQYF
size: NA
J: TRBJ2-7
V: TRBV5-8

CDR3: CASSQEYREMQPQHF
size: NA
J: TRBJ1-5
V: TRBV7-8

CDR3: CASSISFNYGYTF
size: NA
J: TRBJ1-2
V: TRBV19

CDR3: CASSLVGGLRMVDRSNEQFF
size: NA
J: TRBJ2-1
V: TRBV5-1

CDR3: CATAGAGVNEQFF
size: once
J: TRBJ2-1
V: TRBV5-5

CDR3: CASSLAPGLYGYTF
size: NA
J: TRBJ1-2
V: TRBV11-2

CDR3: CASSQDLRGEGETQYF
size: NA
J: TRBJ2-5
V: TRBV3-1/TRBV3-2

CDR3: CASSQEAHSGMVTDTQYF
size: NA
J: TRBJ2-3
V: TRBV4-3

CDR3: CASSPRLAGGIAEQFF
size: few
J: TRBJ2-1
V: TRBV18

CDR3: CAISPGHQYEQYF
size: NA
J: TRBJ2-7
V: TRBV10-3

CDR3: CASSGTGAKQPQHF
size: NA
J: TRBJ1-5
V: TRBV2

CDR3: CASSLWWTGHNSPLHF
size: NA
J: TRBJ1-6
V: TRBV5-1

CDR3: CASSAQWGGGQPQHF
size: NA
J: TRBJ1-5
V: TRBV19

CDR3: CASVDRGSGNTIYF
size: once
J: TRBJ1-3
V: TRBV7-6

CDR3: CATSSVGTGPRTDTQYF
size: NA
J: TRBJ2-3
V: TRBV15

CDR3: CASSQELAGGRGETQYF
size: NA
J: TRBJ2-5
V: TRBV3-1/TRBV3-2

CDR3: CATSDFGQGENTQYF
size: NA
J: TRBJ2-3
V: TRBV24-1

CDR3: CASRATGLNEKLFF
size: NA
J: TRBJ1-4
V: TRBV2

CDR3: CASVPGGTSTDTQYF
size: NA
J: TRBJ2-3
V: TRBV12-5

CDR3: CASSQDDRGGNQPQHF
size: once
J: TRBJ1-5
V: TRBV4-3

CDR3: CASSQNRVLMNTEAFF
size: NA
J: TRBJ1-1
V: TRBV5-1

CDR3: CASLHRGLGPGWATEAFF
size: NA
J: TRBJ1-1
V: TRBV2

CDR3: CASSTGLARFDEQFF
size: once
J: TRBJ2-1
V: TRBV7-9

CDR3: CASSNRLSRATEAFF
size: NA
J: TRBJ1-1
V: TRBV19

CDR3: CASSVGAGNEKLFF
size: NA
J: TRBJ1-4
V: TRBV9

CDR3: CASRIDSGGNTIYF
size: NA
J: TRBJ1-3
V: TRBV2